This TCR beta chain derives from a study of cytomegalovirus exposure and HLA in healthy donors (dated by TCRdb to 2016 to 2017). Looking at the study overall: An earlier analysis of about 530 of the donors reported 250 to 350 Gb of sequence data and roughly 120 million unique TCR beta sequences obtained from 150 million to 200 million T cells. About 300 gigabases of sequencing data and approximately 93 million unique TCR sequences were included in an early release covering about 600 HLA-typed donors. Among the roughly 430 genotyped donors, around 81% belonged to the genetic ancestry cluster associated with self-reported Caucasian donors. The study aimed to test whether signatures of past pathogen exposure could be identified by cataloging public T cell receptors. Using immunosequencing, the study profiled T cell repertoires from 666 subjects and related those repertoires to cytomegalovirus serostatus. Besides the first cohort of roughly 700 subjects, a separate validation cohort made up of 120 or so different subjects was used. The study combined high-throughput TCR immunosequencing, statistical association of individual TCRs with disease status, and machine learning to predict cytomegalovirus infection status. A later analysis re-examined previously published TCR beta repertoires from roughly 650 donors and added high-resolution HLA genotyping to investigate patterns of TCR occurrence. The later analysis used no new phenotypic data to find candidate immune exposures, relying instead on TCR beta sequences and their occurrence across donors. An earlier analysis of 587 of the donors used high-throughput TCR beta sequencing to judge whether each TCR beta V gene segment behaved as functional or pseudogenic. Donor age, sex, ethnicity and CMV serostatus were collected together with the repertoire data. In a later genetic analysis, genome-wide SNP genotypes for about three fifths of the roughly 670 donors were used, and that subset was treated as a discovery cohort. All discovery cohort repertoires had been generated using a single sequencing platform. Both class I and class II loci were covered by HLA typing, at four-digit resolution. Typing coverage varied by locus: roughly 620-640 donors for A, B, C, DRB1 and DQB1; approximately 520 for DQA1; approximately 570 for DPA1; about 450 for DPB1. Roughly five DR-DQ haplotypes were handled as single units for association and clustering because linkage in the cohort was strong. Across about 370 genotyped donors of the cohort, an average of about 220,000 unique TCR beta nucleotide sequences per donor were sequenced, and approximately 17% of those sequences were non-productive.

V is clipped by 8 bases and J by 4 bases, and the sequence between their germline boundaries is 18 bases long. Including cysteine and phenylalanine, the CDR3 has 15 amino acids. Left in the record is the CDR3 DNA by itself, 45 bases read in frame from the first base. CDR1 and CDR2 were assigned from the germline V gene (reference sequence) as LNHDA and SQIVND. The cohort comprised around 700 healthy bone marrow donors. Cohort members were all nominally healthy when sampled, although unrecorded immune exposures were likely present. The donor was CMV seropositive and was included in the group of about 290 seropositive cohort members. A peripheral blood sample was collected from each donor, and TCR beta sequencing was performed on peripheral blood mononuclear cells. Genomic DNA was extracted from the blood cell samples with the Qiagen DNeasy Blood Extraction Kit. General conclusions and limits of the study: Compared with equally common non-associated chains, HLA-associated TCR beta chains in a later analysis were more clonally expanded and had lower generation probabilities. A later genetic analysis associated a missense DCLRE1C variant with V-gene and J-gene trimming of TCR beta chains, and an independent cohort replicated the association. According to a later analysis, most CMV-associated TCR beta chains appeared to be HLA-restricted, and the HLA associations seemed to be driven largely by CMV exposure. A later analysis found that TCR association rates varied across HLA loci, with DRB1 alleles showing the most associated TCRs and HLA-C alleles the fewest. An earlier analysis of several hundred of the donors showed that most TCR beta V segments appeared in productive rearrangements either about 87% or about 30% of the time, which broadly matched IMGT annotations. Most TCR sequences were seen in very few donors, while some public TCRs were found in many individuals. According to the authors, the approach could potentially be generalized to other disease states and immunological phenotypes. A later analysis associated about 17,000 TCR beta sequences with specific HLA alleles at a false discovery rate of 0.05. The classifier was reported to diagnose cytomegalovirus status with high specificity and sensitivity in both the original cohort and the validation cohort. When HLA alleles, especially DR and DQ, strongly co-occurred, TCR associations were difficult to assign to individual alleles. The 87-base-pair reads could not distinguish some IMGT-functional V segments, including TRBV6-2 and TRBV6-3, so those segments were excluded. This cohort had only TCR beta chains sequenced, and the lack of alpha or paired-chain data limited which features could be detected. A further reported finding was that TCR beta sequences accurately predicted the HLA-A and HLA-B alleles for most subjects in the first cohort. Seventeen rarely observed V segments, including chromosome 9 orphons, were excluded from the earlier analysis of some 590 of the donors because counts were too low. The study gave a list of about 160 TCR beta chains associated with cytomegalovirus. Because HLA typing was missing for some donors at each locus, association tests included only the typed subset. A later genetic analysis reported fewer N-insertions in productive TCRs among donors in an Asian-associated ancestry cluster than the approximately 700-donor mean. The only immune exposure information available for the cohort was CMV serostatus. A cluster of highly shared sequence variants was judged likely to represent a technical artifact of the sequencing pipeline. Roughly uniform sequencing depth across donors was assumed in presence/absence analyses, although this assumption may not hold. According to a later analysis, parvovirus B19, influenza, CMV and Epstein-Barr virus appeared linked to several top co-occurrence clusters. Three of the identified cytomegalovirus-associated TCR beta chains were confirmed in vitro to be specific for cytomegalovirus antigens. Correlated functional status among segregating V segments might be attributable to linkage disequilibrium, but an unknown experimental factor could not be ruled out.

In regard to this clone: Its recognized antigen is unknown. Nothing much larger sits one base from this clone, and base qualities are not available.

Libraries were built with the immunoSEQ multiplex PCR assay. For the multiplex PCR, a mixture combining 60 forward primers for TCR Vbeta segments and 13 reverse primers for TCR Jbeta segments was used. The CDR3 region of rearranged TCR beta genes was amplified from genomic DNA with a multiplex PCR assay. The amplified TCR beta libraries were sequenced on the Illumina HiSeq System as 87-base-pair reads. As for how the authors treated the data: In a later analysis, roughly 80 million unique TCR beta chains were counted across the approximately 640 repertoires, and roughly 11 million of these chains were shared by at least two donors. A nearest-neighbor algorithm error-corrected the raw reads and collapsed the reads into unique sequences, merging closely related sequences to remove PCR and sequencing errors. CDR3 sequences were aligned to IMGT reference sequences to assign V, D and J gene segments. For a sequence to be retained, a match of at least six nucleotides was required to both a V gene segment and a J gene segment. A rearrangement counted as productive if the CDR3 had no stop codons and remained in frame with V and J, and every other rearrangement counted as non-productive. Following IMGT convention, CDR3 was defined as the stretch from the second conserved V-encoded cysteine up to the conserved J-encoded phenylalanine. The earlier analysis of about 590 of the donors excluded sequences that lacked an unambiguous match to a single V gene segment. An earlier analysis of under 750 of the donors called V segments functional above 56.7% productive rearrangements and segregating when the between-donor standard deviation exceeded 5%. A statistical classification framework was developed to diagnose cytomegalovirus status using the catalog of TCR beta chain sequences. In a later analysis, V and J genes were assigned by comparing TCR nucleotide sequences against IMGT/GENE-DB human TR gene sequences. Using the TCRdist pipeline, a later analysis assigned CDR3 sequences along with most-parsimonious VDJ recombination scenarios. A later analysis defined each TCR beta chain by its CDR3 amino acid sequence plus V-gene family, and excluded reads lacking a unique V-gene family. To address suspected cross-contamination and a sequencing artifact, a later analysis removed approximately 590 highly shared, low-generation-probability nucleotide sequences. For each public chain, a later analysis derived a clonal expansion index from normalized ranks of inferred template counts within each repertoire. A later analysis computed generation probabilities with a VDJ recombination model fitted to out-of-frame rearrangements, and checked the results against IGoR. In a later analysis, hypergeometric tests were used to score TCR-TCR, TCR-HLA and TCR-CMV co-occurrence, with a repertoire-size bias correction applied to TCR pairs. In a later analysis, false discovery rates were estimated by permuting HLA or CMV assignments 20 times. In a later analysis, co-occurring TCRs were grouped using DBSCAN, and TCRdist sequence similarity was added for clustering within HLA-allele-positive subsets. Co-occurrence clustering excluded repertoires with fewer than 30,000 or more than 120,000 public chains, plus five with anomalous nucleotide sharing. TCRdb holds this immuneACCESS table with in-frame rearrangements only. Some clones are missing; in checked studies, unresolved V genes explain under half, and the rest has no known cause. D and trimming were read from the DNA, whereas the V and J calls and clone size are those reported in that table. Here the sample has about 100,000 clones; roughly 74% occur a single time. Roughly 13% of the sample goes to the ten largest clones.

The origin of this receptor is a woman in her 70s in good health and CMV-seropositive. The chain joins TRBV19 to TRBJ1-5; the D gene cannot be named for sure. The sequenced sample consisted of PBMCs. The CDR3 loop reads CASRLSGRVNQPQHF. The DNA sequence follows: TGTGCCAGTCGCTTGTCTGGGAGGGTAAATCAGCCCCAGCATTTT.